This passage covers 20 T cell receptor beta chains from one sample sequenced in a study of read filtering for tumor transcriptome and immune sequencing. The library was built from around 400 ng RNA with molecular barcoded adaptors for alpha/delta and beta/gamma chains. TCRdb re-called the reads through MiXCR, storing one row per CDR3 protein. This sample has roughly 38,000 distinct CDR3 sequences, with under 15% found just once. The specimen sequenced was a population of CD138-negative cells sorted from bone marrow. The receptors originated from a donor at least 40 years old with multiple myeloma.

Worth noting for this clonotype: This is likely a read error, given that the CDR3 carries no conserved phenylalanine or tryptophan at its end. No DNA is shown, since the ends of the CDR3 on it are uncertain; the CDR3 is the one TCRdb lists. This sequence joins TRBV10-2 and TRBJ2-1; the table calls TRBD2, which could not be checked here. The CDR3 is 12 amino acids in total, end residues counted. Germline V gives CDR1 WSHSY, CDR2 SAAADI. CDR3 sequence: CASLLAANEQIS.

This clonotype has at least ten counts. The chain links TRBV7-9 to TRBJ2-1, with D unclear. There are 11 residues in the CDR3. The V end lost 5 bases, the J end lost 8 bases, and 7 bases lay between the germline ends. Germline CDR1 SEHNR, CDR2 FQNEAQ (reference sequence). The DNA of the CDR3 is TGTGCCAGCAGCCACGGCGATGAGCAGTTCTTC. Its protein is CASSHGDEQFF.

This clonotype came up many times. The chain has TRBV2 and TRBJ1-1, with D hard to call. V lost 6 bases and J lost 3, with 26 bases in between. This CDR3 region has 18 residues. CDR1 and CDR2 (germline): SNHLY, FYNNEI. DNA for the CDR3: TGTGCCAGCAGGGCCTGGCAGCATACCCTTGAGCGGGACACTGAAGCTTTCTTT. Translation gives CASRAWQHTLERDTEAFF.

This clonotype was counted many times. The V and J genes are TRBV19 and TRBJ2-1, with TRBD2 identical over 10 bases. The V segment lost 5 bases and the J segment 4 bases; nucleotides outside the gene matches: 8. This CDR3 spans 16 amino acids. The germline V gene encodes CDR1 LNHDA and CDR2 SQIVND (reference sequence). The CDR3 loop reads CASSAYGLAAYNEQFF. The CDR3 nucleotides are TGTGCCAGTAGTGCTTATGGACTAGCGGCTTACAATGAGCAGTTCTTC.

This clonotype appeared many times. The chain joins TRBV20-1 to TRBJ2-7, with a tentative D call TRBD2 (5 bases). Germline V CDR1 and CDR2: DFQATT, SNEGSKA (reference sequence). The length of the CDR3 is 13 residues. Deletions cut 3 bases from V and 3 bases from J, with 12 bases between. The CDR3 DNA reads as TGCAGTGCTAGGGGCCCCCGGGGCTACGAGCAGTACTTC. Translated: CSARGPRGYEQYF.

This clonotype occurred many times. This CDR3 is CASSVAGQGTTEAFF. In nucleotides, the CDR3 is TGTGCCAGCAGTGTAGCGGGACAGGGGACCACTGAAGCTTTCTTT. J is TRBJ1-1 and V is TRBV6-1; TRBD1 aligns across 10 bases. CDR3 length: 15 residues. From germline, CDR1 is MNHNS and CDR2 SASEGT. The ends lost 4 bases at V and 4 bases at J; junction bases unmatched: 6.

This clonotype was recorded at least ten times. The chain carries TRBV20-1 and TRBJ1-1, with no clear D. The CDR3 length is 13 residues. Trimming cost V 4 bases and J 0 bases, with 9 bases left between them. The V gene's germline CDR1 is DFQATT and CDR2 SNEGSKA (reference sequence). CDR3 loop: CSATAAMNTEAFF. The CDR3 DNA is TGCAGTGCTACGGCAGCTATGAACACTGAAGCTTTCTTT.

The chain employs TRBV2 and TRBJ1-5, with D hard to call. Trimming cost V 0 bases and J 2 bases, with 11 bases left between them. This CDR3 comprises 16 residues. Germline-derived CDR1 and CDR2 are SNHLY and FYNNEI. The CDR3 region has the DNA TGTGCCAGCAGTGAAGCCCCCGGGCCCGGCAATCAGCCCCAGCATTTT. Translating gives CASSEAPGPGNQPQHF. Using reference TRBV2 and TRBJ1-5 for the parts outside the CDR3, the full variable domain is EPEVTQTPSHQVTQMGQEVILRCVPISNHLYFYWYRQILGQKVEFLVSFYNNEISEKSEIFDDQFSVERPDGSNFTLKIRSTKLEDSAMYFCASSEAPGPGNQPQHFGDGTRLSIL.

As for this clonotype: A single base separates this from a much larger clone, so it may be a read error. The chain links TRBV20-1 to TRBJ2-5; possible D gene TRBD2, 6 bases. The CDR3 spans 12 residues. Germline V lookup: CDR1 DFQATT, CDR2 SNEGSKA (reference sequence). The CDR3 is CGASFGGETQYF. In DNA, the CDR3 is TGCGGTGCTAGTTTTGGGGGGGAGACCCAGTACTTC.

This clonotype has ten or more counts. J is TRBJ2-3 and V is TRBV11-2; D is unresolved. CDR3 length: 16 residues. The V end lost 3 bases, the J end lost 0 bases, and 13 bases lay between the germline ends. Germline assignment: CDR1 SGHAT and CDR2 FQNNGV. CDR3 coding DNA: TGTGCCAGCAGCTTGGGAACCTTCGATAGCACAGATACGCAGTATTTT. This encodes CASSLGTFDSTDTQYF.

This clonotype was found many times. The chain employs TRBV5-1 and TRBJ2-5, with 13 bases fitting TRBD2. Losses at the gene ends were 3 bases for V and 5 bases for J; bases not matched to a gene: 4. Germline-derived CDR1 and CDR2 are SGHRS and YFSETQ. This CDR3 region has 15 residues. The CDR3 is CASSYGLAGAETQYF. The CDR3 DNA sequence: TGCGCCAGCAGCTATGGACTAGCGGGAGCTGAGACCCAGTACTTC.

This clonotype was recorded a few times. The chain uses TRBV9 and TRBJ2-2; D is ambiguous. V was clipped by 2 bases and J by 5 bases, with 10 bases between them. There are 14 residues in the CDR3. Per the germline V gene, CDR1 is SGDLS and CDR2 is YYNGEE. This chain's CDR3 is CASSVPPQTGELFF. CDR3 bases: TGTGCCAGCAGCGTCCCCCCCCAGACCGGGGAGCTGTTTTTT.

Many counts were recorded for this clonotype. The chain recombines TRBV27 with TRBJ2-7, with 7 bases aligning to TRBD1. V shed 4 bases, J shed 7 bases, and the junction held 10 bases outside the gene matches. The germline V gene has CDR1 MNHEY and CDR2 SMNVEV (reference sequence). CDR3 length equals 14 residues. The CDR3 DNA reads TGTGCCAGCAGTTCCGGGACAGAACTACGAGAGCAGTACTTC. Its protein product is CASSSGTELREQYF.

This clonotype has only a few counts. The chain links TRBV4-2 to TRBJ2-7; no definite D call. The ends were cut back, 4 bases at V and 2 bases at J, with 6 bases in the middle. The germline V gene encodes CDR1 LGHNA and CDR2 YNFKEQ. The CDR3 consists of 12 residues. The CDR3 loop is CASSPGPYEQYF. The CDR3 DNA reads as TGTGCCAGCAGCCCCGGGCCCTACGAGCAGTACTTC.

This clonotype was detected many times. The chain recombines TRBV27 with TRBJ2-1; D possibly uses TRBD1 or TRBD2 (6 bases each). V was trimmed by 2 bases and J by 6 bases, leaving 17 bases between them. Germline V CDR1 and CDR2: MNHEY, SMNVEV (reference sequence). The CDR3 extends over 16 amino acids. CDR3 sequence (DNA): TGTGCCAGCAGTTTAGGAGCCGGGGGCAGCCTCAATGAGCAGTTCTTC. This codes for CASSLGAGGSLNEQFF.

This clonotype was found many times. The genes are TRBV5-1 and TRBJ2-1; 11 bases line up with TRBD2. The CDR3 contains 15 residues. The V gene's germline CDR1 is SGHRS and CDR2 YFSETQ. Trimming at V came to 3 bases and at J to 4 bases, leaving 3 bases not matched to a gene. The chain's CDR3 is CASSSSSGGYNEQFF. In nucleotides, the CDR3 is TGCGCCAGCAGCTCGTCTAGCGGGGGGTACAATGAGCAGTTCTTC.

This clonotype has ten or more counts. The chain recombines TRBV29-1 with TRBJ2-1; TRBD2 matches 12 bases. J gave up 9 bases and V 1 base, and 7 bases lay outside the gene matches. This CDR3 region has 15 residues. Germline V lookup: CDR1 SQVTM, CDR2 ANQGSEA. CDR3 loop: CSVEAGLAGRGEQFF. DNA of the CDR3: TGCAGCGTTGAAGCTGGACTAGCGGGAAGGGGTGAGCAGTTCTTC.

A word on this clonotype: Germline is not matched at one junction end, which may reflect a read error. This chain joins TRBV7-2 and TRBJ2-7, with D tentatively TRBD2 (7 bases). Germline V gives CDR1 SGHTA, CDR2 FQGNSA. The length of the CDR3 is 16 residues. CDR3 nucleotides: TGTGCCAGCAGCTCCCCACAGGGAGGGTGCGCCTACGGGCAGTACTTC. Residues: CASSSPQGGCAYGQYF. Supplemented by reference TRBV7-2 and TRBJ2-7, the full variable domain reads GAGVSQSPSNKVTEKGKDVELRCDPISGHTALYWYRQSLGQGLEFLIYFQGNSAPDKSGLPSDRFSAERTGGSVSTLTIQRTQQEDSAVYLCASSSPQGGCAYGQYFGPGTRLTVT.

The sample holds many counts of this clonotype. This chain uses TRBV27 with TRBJ2-6; possibly TRBD1 for D (6 bases). V dropped 8 bases and J dropped 4 bases, with 18 bases sitting between them. Germline V gene lookup returns CDR1 MNHEY and CDR2 SMNVEV (reference sequence). This CDR3 is built from 16 residues. The CDR3 loop reads CASRSRTEAGANVLTF. Here the CDR3 DNA reads TGTGCCAGCCGCTCCAGGACAGAGGCCGGGGCCAACGTCCTGACTTTC.

This clonotype was observed at least ten times. V gene TRBV27 combines with J gene TRBJ1-6; the match to TRBD1 covers 8 bases. This CDR3 has 15 residues. The ends lost 3 bases at V and 9 bases at J; junction bases unmatched: 7. Germline loops: CDR1 MNHEY, CDR2 SMNVEV (reference sequence). The CDR3 is CASSFAGGYPSPLHF. CDR3 in DNA: TGTGCCAGCAGTTTCGCAGGGGGCTATCCTTCACCCCTCCACTTT.